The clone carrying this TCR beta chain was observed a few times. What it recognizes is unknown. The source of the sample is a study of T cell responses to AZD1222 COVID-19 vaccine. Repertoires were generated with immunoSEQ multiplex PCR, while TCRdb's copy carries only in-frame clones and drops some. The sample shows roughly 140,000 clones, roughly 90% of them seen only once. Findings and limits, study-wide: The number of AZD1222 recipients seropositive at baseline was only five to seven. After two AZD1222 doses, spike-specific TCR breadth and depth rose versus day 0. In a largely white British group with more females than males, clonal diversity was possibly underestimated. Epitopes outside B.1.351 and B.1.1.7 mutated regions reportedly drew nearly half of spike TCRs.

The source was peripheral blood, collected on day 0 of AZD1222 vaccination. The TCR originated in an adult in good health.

This CDR3 is CASTDTRGNNQPQHF. CDR3 in DNA: TGTGCCAGCACTGATACAAGGGGGAACAATCAGCCCCAGCATTTT. The gene calls are TRBV28 and TRBJ1-5; a possible D gene is TRBD1 (6 bases). CDR3 length equals 15 residues. V was pared by 7 bases and J by 3 bases, with 16 bases between. The germline V gene has CDR1 MDHEN and CDR2 SYDVKM.